A selection of T cell receptor beta chains follows, all from one sample in a study of radiotherapy plus CTLA-4 blockade in lung cancer. TCRdb's copy holds only in-frame clones and misses some; the assay was immunoSEQ multiplex PCR. The sample includes approximately 80,000 clones, roughly 70% of them seen just once. Specimen: peripheral blood, collected from a patient treated with radiotherapy plus ipilimumab. All receptors come from a human donor with non-small cell lung cancer whose response to radiotherapy plus ipilimumab could not be evaluated. Each CDR3 is given with its conserved first and last residue. Each record gives: V gene, clone size, J gene, D gene, CDR3 DNA, CDR3 protein. A D gene is named only where the DNA matches it firmly. The listing skips clone size in some rows; elsewhere it reads once, few, many or a size class.

>TRBV5-4|once|TRBJ2-7|TRBD2
TGTGCCAGCAGCTTGGCGTCGCTAGCGGGAGCCTACGAGCAGTACTTC
CASSLASLAGAYEQYF
>TRBV19|-|TRBJ1-3|-
TGTGCCAGTAGTATCGGAGCAGGGATCTCTGGAAACACCATATATTTT
CASSIGAGISGNTIYF
>TRBV28|-|TRBJ2-7|-
TGTGCCAGCAGCACCCCCGAGGGGGGGGGCTACGAGCAGTACTTC
CASSTPEGGGYEQYF
>TRBV5-8|-|TRBJ2-5|TRBD2
TGTGCCAGCAGCTCCCAAGCGGGATTCGGAGAGACCCAGTACTTC
CASSSQAGFGETQYF
>TRBV5-6|-|TRBJ2-7|-
TGTGCCAGCAGCCATCGGGCTTTGGGGCCCTACGAGCAGTACTTC
CASSHRALGPYEQYF
>TRBV11-3|-|TRBJ2-1|-
TGTGCCAGCAGCCCCCAGGGCCCTTACAATGAGCAGTTCTTC
CASSPQGPYNEQFF
>TRBV7-9|-|TRBJ2-7|TRBD2
TGTGCCAGCAGCCCCCGATCTAGCGGGGGATCTCGCGAGCAGTACTTC
CASSPRSSGGSREQYF
>TRBV19|-|TRBJ2-6|-
TGTGCCAGTAGTATAGCGGCAGCTGGCTCGGGAAGCTACGTCCTGACTTTC
CASSIAAAGSGSYVLTF
>TRBV2|-|TRBJ2-1|-
TGTGCCAGTACGCGGGGTTCGTACAATGAGCAGTTCTTC
CASTRGSYNEQFF
>TRBV7-8|-|TRBJ2-1|TRBD2
TGTGCCAGCAGCCATCTGCTAAGGACTAGCGGAGGGGAGCAGTTCTTC
CASSHLLRTSGGEQFF
>TRBV6-4|-|TRBJ1-2|TRBD1
TGTGCCAGCAGGATGGACAGGGATGACGGCTACACCTTC
CASRMDRDDGYTF
>TRBV7-8|-|TRBJ2-3|-
TGTGCCAGCAGCCCACGTGGGGGCGGGGGTGGGCGCACAGATACGCAGTATTTT
CASSPRGGGGGRTDTQYF
>TRBV4-2|-|TRBJ1-2|-
TGTGCCAGCAGCCAAGGTGGCGCGGGCCCCTATGGCTACACCTTC
CASSQGGAGPYGYTF
>TRBV6-1|-|TRBJ2-7|-
TGTGCCAGCAGTGAAGGGGCGGCAGGGGTCTACGAGCAGTACTTC
CASSEGAAGVYEQYF
>TRBV7-9|-|TRBJ2-4|TRBD1
TGTGCCAGCAGCACTGGGAGGACAGGGGCCAAAAACATTCAGTACTTC
CASSTGRTGAKNIQYF
>TRBV6-6|-|TRBJ1-1|-
TGTGCCAGCAGTTACTCGACAGTGAACACTGAAGCTTTCTTT
CASSYSTVNTEAFF
>TRBV5-1|-|TRBJ2-7|TRBD1
TGCGCCAGCAGCTTGGTGTTATTAGGGACAGGGGAATGGTTCGAGCAGTACTTC
CASSLVLLGTGEWFEQYF
>TRBV2|-|TRBJ1-5|TRBD1
TGTGCCAGCAGTGCTACAGGGGGGGCAAGGCAGCCCCAGCATTTT
CASSATGGARQPQHF
>TRBV6-1|-|TRBJ2-3|TRBD2
TGTGCCAGCAGTGAACGTATGCCAGCGGGAGGGAATGGAGATACGCAGTATTTT
CASSERMPAGGNGDTQYF
>TRBV30|-|TRBJ2-2|-
TGTGCCTGGAGCCGACAGGCCGGCGGGGAGCTGTTTTTT
CAWSRQAGGELFF
>TRBV5-4|many|TRBJ1-1|-
TGTGCCAGCAGCTCACAGGCTATGAACACTGAAGCTTTCTTT
CASSSQAMNTEAFF
>TRBV9|-|TRBJ2-3|-
TGTGCCAGCAGCGTAGGGGTGGGCAGCACAGATACGCAGTATTTT
CASSVGVGSTDTQYF
>TRBV30|-|TRBJ1-2|-
TGTGCCTGGAGTGTAGAGGGCAACTATGGCTACACCTTC
CAWSVEGNYGYTF
>TRBV7-2|few|TRBJ2-3|TRBD2
TGTGCCAGCAGCTGGGGACTAGTAGCCAGCACAGATACGCAGTATTTT
CASSWGLVASTDTQYF
>TRBV7-9|-|TRBJ2-2|-
TGTGCCAGCAGCCAGACGGGCACCGGGGAGCTGTTTTTT
CASSQTGTGELFF
>TRBV19|-|TRBJ2-7|TRBD2
TGTGCCAGTAGCCGACTAGCGGGAGGTTACGAGCAGTACTTC
CASSRLAGGYEQYF
>TRBV28|few|TRBJ2-5|TRBD2
TGTGCCAGCAGTGTACCGGGACTAGCCGGAGAGACCCAGTACTTC
CASSVPGLAGETQYF
>TRBV13|few|TRBJ1-3|-
TGTGCCAGCAGCTTCTTTTCGGTTACTGGAAACACCATATATTTT
CASSFFSVTGNTIYF
>TRBV7-9|-|TRBJ2-1|-
TGTGCCAGCAGCCCCGGGGACAAATACAATGAGCAGTTCTTC
CASSPGDKYNEQFF
>TRBV6-5|-|TRBJ2-3|-
TGTGCCAGCAGAAGGGGGACCACAGATACGCAGTATTTT
CASRRGTTDTQYF
>TRBV1|once|TRBJ2-4|-
TGCACCAGCAGCCAAGTTCCACGCACTAGAGACAAAAACATTCAGTACTTC
CTSSQVPRTRDKNIQYF
>TRBV10-3|-|TRBJ2-1|TRBD2
TGTGCCATCAGTGAGTCGACGGGGGGGCAGTTTGAGCAGTTCTTC
CAISESTGGQFEQFF
>TRBV21-1|few|TRBJ2-5|-
TGTGCCAGCAGCAAAAAAGCCGGCGGGACAGGGAAAGAGACCCAGTACTTC
CASSKKAGGTGKETQYF
>TRBV14|-|TRBJ2-3|TRBD2
TGTGCCAGCAGCCAAGCGGGGAGGGTTTTGGTAACAGATACGCAGTATTTT
CASSQAGRVLVTDTQYF
>TRBV6-4|-|TRBJ2-1|TRBD2
TGTGCCAGCAGTGACTTTGGGACTAGCGGAACCCACCTTCACAATGAGCAGTTCTTC
CASSDFGTSGTHLHNEQFF
>TRBV18|-|TRBJ2-5|-
TGTGCCAGCTCCCAGGCGTACCAAGAGACCCAGTACTTC
CASSQAYQETQYF
>TRBV7-2|few|TRBJ1-2|-
TGTGCCAGCAGCTTAGGTCCTAATGGCTACACCTTC
CASSLGPNGYTF
>TRBV13|-|TRBJ2-2|-
TGTGCCAGCAGCTTATTGATCGACAGCATTAACACCGGGGAGCTGTTTTTT
CASSLLIDSINTGELFF
>TRBV7-8|-|TRBJ1-3|TRBD1
TGTGCCAGCAGCTTAGGGCAGGGGGACTTCGGAAACACCATATATTTT
CASSLGQGDFGNTIYF
>TRBV30|-|TRBJ2-7|-
TGTGCCTGGATGACTCCAGGGCGACCAAGCTCCTACGAGCAGTACTTC
CAWMTPGRPSSYEQYF
>TRBV2|-|TRBJ1-2|-
TGTGCCAGCAGTGAGGACATGAACTATGGCTACACCTTC
CASSEDMNYGYTF
>TRBV30|-|TRBJ2-6|-
TGTGCCTGGGCGACAGTCTTCTCTGGGGCCAACGTCCTGACTTTC
CAWATVFSGANVLTF
>TRBV2|-|TRBJ2-2|-
TGTGCCAGCAGTGAAGTGGGACTGTCGAACACCGGGGAGCTGTTTTTT
CASSEVGLSNTGELFF
>TRBV7-3|-|TRBJ2-5|TRBD2
TGTGCCAGCAGCTTATTACTAGCGGGAGTGGGTGGGCCAGAGACCCAGTACTTC
CASSLLLAGVGGPETQYF
>TRBV7-9|-|TRBJ2-7|TRBD2
TGTGCCAGCAGCTTAGCTGCGGGGGACGAGCAGTACTTC
CASSLAAGDEQYF
>TRBV28|-|TRBJ1-2|TRBD1
TGTGCCAGCAATCCTGGACAGGGTGGCCGCTATGGCTACACCTTC
CASNPGQGGRYGYTF
>TRBV4-1|-|TRBJ1-6|-
TGCGCCAGCAGCCAAGATAGGCGGCAGGGCGATTCACCCCTCCACTTT
CASSQDRRQGDSPLHF
>TRBV29-1|-|TRBJ1-1|-
TGCAGCGTTGATAATCCTGAAGCTTTCTTT
CSVDNPEAFF
>TRBV18|-|TRBJ2-1|TRBD2
TGTGCCAGCTCACCAGCGGTGGGACTAGCGGGAGTCCGATCCTACAATGAGCAGTTCTTC
CASSPAVGLAGVRSYNEQFF
>TRBV4-3|-|TRBJ2-5|-
TGCGCCAGCAGCCAAGATATGTCCAGGGGCCTAGCCCAAGAGACCCAGTACTTC
CASSQDMSRGLAQETQYF
>TRBV29-1|few|TRBJ1-2|TRBD1
TGCAGCGTTGAAGGGCAGGGGGCTGGCTATGGCTACACCTTC
CSVEGQGAGYGYTF
>TRBV28|-|TRBJ2-3|TRBD2
TGTGCCAGCAGTTCCGGACTAGACACGACAGATACGCAGTATTTT
CASSSGLDTTDTQYF